The T cell receptor beta chain described here comes from a study of T cells in Graves' hyperthyroidism and ophthalmopathy. Study observations and caveats: By a 13 V-J model, ophthalmopathy was set apart from stable hyperthyroidism.

The ends were cut back, 9 bases at V and 6 bases at J, with 7 bases in the middle. The CDR3 loop spans 10 amino acids. The source material, RNA transcripts, was used to amplify TCR beta CDR3 regions. HTBI primers were used for first-round RT-PCR of the TCR CDR3. TCRdb reprocessed the multiplex PCR reads via MiXCR and lists one record per CDR3 protein. The table shows more than 300,000 distinct CDR3 sequences, with 18% occurring only once. This clonotype came up many times. Its antigen is still unknown. The chain links TRBV12-3 or TRBV12-4 to TRBJ2-3; D ambiguous. The receptor comes from a man in his late teens or twenties with Graves' ophthalmopathy. The source material was blood. This CDR3 reads CASGWDTQYF. Written as DNA, the CDR3 is TGTGCCAGTGGTTGGGATACGCAGTATTTT.